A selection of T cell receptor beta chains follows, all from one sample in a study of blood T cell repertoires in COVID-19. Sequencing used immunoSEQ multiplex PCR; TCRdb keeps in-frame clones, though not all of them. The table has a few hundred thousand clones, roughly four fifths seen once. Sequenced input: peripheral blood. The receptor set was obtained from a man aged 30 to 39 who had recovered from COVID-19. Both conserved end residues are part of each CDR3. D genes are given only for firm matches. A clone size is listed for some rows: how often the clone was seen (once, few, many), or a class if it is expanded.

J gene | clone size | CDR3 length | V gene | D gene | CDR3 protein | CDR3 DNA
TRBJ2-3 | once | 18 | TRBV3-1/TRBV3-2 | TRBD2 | CASSQGGPAGAVTDTQYF | TGTGCCAGCAGCCAAGGTGGTCCAGCGGGGGCCGTCACAGATACGCAGTATTTT
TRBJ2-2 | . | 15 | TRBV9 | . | CASSPRGELVGELFF | TGTGCCAGCAGCCCCCGCGGGGAACTTGTCGGGGAGCTGTTTTTT
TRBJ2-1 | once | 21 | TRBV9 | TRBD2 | CASSVAVLAGGESATYNEQFF | TGTGCCAGCAGCGTAGCTGTACTAGCGGGGGGCGAATCAGCTACCTACAATGAGCAGTTCTTC
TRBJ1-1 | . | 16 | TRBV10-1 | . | CASEPGIIKKNTEAFF | TGCGCCAGCGAGCCCGGGATAATCAAAAAGAACACTGAAGCTTTCTTT
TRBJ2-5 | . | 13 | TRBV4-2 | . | CASSQARGETQYF | TGTGCCAGCAGCCAAGCTAGGGGGGAGACCCAGTACTTC
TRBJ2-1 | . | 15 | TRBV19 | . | CASSLQVSSYNEQFF | TGTGCCAGTAGTTTACAGGTTAGCTCCTACAATGAGCAGTTCTTC
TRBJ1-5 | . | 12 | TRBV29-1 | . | CSGGELNQPQHF | TGCAGCGGGGGGGAGTTAAATCAGCCCCAGCATTTT
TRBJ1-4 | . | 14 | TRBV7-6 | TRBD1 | CASSGTGGNEKLFF | TGTGCCAGCAGCGGGACAGGGGGAAACGAAAAACTGTTTTTT
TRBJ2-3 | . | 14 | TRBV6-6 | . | CASSWGRGTDTQYF | TGTGCCAGCAGTTGGGGAAGGGGGACAGATACGCAGTATTTT
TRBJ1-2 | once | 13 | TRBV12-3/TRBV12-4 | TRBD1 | CASSSDRAGGYTF | TGTGCCAGCAGTTCGGACAGGGCGGGCGGCTACACCTTC
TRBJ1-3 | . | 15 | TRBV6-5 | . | CASSYGLRAGNTIYF | TGTGCCAGCAGTTACGGCCTCAGGGCTGGAAACACCATATATTTT
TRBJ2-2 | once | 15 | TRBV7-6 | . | CASSLAGGNTGELFF | TGTGCCAGCAGCTTAGCGGGGGGGAACACCGGGGAGCTGTTTTTT
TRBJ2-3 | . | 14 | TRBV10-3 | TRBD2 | CASAGLAGTDTQYF | TGTGCCAGCGCTGGACTAGCTGGCACAGATACGCAGTATTTT
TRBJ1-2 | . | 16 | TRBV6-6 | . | CASSYVQGKYYYGYTF | TGTGCCAGCAGTTACGTCCAGGGCAAATACTACTATGGCTACACCTTC
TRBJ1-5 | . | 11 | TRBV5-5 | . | CASSLDGPQHF | TGTGCCAGCAGCTTGGACGGGCCCCAGCATTTT
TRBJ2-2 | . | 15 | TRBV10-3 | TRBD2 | CASRGSGGTTGELFF | TGTGCCTCCCGCGGTAGCGGGGGGACCACCGGGGAGCTGTTTTTT
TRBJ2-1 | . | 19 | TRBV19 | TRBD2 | CASSPLAGPRLGSYNEQFF | TGTGCCAGTAGTCCCCTAGCGGGGCCCCGGTTAGGCTCCTACAATGAGCAGTTCTTC
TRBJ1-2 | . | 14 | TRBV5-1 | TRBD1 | CASSYGTGPYGYTF | TGCGCCAGCAGCTACGGGACAGGCCCCTATGGCTACACCTTC
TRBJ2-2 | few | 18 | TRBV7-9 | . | CASSLVSFLAGATGELFF | TGTGCCAGCAGCTTAGTTTCTTTTTTGGCGGGGGCCACCGGGGAGCTGTTTTTT
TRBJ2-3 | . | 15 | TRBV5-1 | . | CASSPTRGQTDTQYF | TGCGCCAGCAGCCCGACCAGGGGCCAAACAGATACGCAGTATTTT
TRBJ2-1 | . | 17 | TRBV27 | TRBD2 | CASSLIAGVINYNEQFF | TGTGCCAGCAGTTTAATAGCGGGGGTGATCAACTACAATGAGCAGTTCTTC